This T cell receptor beta chain was identified in a study of cytomegalovirus exposure and HLA in healthy donors. Study-wide results and limits: Highest at DRB1 and lowest at HLA-C, TCR association rates differed among HLA loci in a later analysis. Some public TCRs appeared in many individuals, while most sequences were rare.

Primers for the PCR totalled 60 Vbeta and 13 Jbeta. Methods used by the authors: Approximately 83 million unique TCR beta chains, 9.5 million to 14 million shared, were counted in a later analysis. TCRdb's copy holds only in-frame clones and misses some; the assay was immunoSEQ multiplex PCR. The V and J calls and clone size are taken from that table; D and trimming were inferred from the DNA. The table has about 140,000 clones, roughly four fifths seen once. Each donor was nominally healthy when sampled (though unrecorded immune exposures were likely). To note about this clone: Its cognate antigen is unknown.

The CDR3 totals 12 residues. Between the trimmed V and J ends, which lost 4 bases and 2 bases, there was a span of 5 bases. Germline CDR1 LNHDA, CDR2 SQIVND (reference sequence). V and J are TRBV19 and TRBJ1-2; D gene uncertain. The sequencing sample was made of PBMCs. This TCR derives from a man younger than 35 in good health and CMV-seropositive. CDR3 DNA sequence: TGTGCCAGTAGTAATCAGAACTATGGCTACACCTTC. Translation: CASSNQNYGYTF.